Following are 8 T cell receptor beta chains from one sample sequenced in a study of cytomegalovirus exposure and HLA in healthy donors. With 60 Vbeta and 13 Jbeta primers, the PCR was carried out. Here immunoSEQ multiplex PCR was the method, and the copy in TCRdb shows in-frame clones only, minus some. Here the sample spans around 130,000 clones, 75% to 85% being singletons. Source material: PBMCs. These receptor sequences come from a man aged 50 or older in good health and CMV-seronegative.

The gene calls are TRBV30 and TRBJ1-2; D not resolved. The V gene's germline CDR1 is GTSNPN and CDR2 SVGIG (reference sequence). The CDR3 sequence is 14 residues long. V shed 2 bases and J shed 3 bases, with 13 bases lying between them. The CDR3, as DNA: TGTGCCTGGAGTCTAGGCACCAATTACTATGGCTACACCTTC. Its protein is CAWSLGTNYYGYTF.

The chain has TRBV5-1 and TRBJ2-7; a weak D match, TRBD2 (6 bases). This CDR3 is built from 15 residues. Germline V gene lookup returns CDR1 SGHRS and CDR2 YFSETQ. V was trimmed by 1 base and J by 0 bases, leaving 11 bases between them. CDR3 protein: CASSLYGGTSYEQYF. The DNA for the CDR3 is TGCGCCAGCAGCTTGTATGGGGGGACCTCCTACGAGCAGTACTTC.

The chain recombines TRBV30 with TRBJ2-7; 9 nucleotides match TRBD2. Per germline, CDR1 GTSNPN and CDR2 SVGIG (reference sequence). This CDR3 comprises 14 residues. V gave up 2 bases and J gave up 7 bases; unmatched junction bases: 9. The CDR3 sequence: CAWSRKRGVEEQYF. For the CDR3, the DNA is TGTGCCTGGAGTAGAAAGCGGGGGGTGGAAGAGCAGTACTTC.

Only a few counts were recorded for this clone. The rearrangement joins TRBV7-9 to TRBJ2-3; TRBD2 matches at 15 bases. J gave up 0 bases and V 4 bases, and 5 bases lay outside the gene matches. The CDR3 is 18 residues long. Germline V gives CDR1 SEHNR, CDR2 FQNEAQ (reference sequence). The CDR3: CASSSGTSGGTSTDTQYF. CDR3 nucleotide sequence: TGTGCCAGCAGCTCTGGGACTAGCGGGGGGACGAGCACAGATACGCAGTATTTT.

The chain links TRBV6-1 to TRBJ1-4, with a possible D match to TRBD1 (6 bases). CDR3 size: 14 residues. Germline lookup yields CDR1 MNHNS and CDR2 SASEGT. With 7 bases removed from V and 8 bases from J, the gap between germline ends came to 17 bases. CDR3: CASTRAGAGEKLFF. The CDR3 DNA sequence: TGTGCCAGCACCCGAGCGGGGGCTGGGGAAAAACTGTTTTTT.

This clone was detected once. The rearrangement links TRBV4-1 to TRBJ2-5; the D is unclear. V lost 1 base to trimming and J lost 0 bases, with 12 bases between them. Germline loops: CDR1 MGHRA, CDR2 YSYEKL. CDR3 length: 16 residues. The DNA for the CDR3 is TGCGCCAGCAGCCAAGTGGTGGAGATGTACCAAGAGACCCAGTACTTC. Protein: CASSQVVEMYQETQYF.

In its sample, this clone was seen once. Other DNA sequences of this sample code for an identical CDR3. This chain joins TRBV30 and TRBJ2-7; D not resolved. The CDR3 is 13 residues long. V was clipped by 0 bases and J by 2 bases, with 8 bases between them. Germline CDR1 GTSNPN, CDR2 SVGIG (reference sequence). In DNA form, the CDR3 reads TGTGCCTGGAGTGTTAGTCTGGCCTACGAGCAGTACTTC. It encodes CAWSVSLAYEQYF.

The chain combines TRBV19 with TRBJ2-1; D is ambiguous. CDR3 size: 13 residues. Trimming pared 3 bases from V and 1 base from J, leaving 4 bases between. CDR1 is LNHDA, CDR2 SQIVND, per germline (reference sequence). CDR3 nucleotide sequence: TGTGCCAGTAGTATTCCTTCCTACAATGAGCAGTTCTTC. This translates into CASSIPSYNEQFF.